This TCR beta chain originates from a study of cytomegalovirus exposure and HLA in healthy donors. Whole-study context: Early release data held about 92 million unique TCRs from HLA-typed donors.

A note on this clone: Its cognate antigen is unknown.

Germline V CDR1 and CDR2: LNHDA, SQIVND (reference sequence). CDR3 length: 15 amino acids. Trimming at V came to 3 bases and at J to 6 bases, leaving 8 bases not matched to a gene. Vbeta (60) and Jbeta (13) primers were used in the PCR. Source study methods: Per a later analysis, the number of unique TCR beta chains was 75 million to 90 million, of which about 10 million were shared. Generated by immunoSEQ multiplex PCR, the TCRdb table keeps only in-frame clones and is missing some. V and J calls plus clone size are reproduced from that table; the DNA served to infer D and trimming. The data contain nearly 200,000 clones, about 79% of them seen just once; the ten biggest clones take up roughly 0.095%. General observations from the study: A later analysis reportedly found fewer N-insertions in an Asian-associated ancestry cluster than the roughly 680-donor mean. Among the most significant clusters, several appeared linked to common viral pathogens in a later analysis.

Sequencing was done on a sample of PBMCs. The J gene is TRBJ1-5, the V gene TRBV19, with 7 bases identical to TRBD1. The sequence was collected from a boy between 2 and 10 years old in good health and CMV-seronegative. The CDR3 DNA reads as TGTGCCAGTAGTATTCTGGACAGGAGAGGTCAGCCCCAGCATTTT. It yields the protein CASSILDRRGQPQHF.